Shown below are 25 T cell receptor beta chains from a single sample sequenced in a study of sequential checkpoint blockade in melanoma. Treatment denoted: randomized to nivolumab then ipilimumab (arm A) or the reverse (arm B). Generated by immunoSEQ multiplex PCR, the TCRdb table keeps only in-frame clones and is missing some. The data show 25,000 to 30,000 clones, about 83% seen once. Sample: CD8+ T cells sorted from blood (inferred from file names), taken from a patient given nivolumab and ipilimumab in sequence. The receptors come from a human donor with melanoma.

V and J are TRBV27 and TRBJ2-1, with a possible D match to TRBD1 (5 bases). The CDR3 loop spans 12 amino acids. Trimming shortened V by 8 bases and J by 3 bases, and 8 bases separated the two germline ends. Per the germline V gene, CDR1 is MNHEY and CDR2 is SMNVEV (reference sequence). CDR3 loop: CASADSYNEQFF. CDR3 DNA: TGTGCCAGCGCCGACAGCTACAATGAGCAGTTCTTC.

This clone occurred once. CDR3 nucleotide sequence: TGTGCCACCAGCAGAGAGTTGGGGGGGCCGGGTACCAGGGAGCTGTTTTTT. Translated: CATSRELGGPGTRELFF. The rearrangement uses TRBV15 and TRBJ2-2; perhaps TRBD2 as D (7 bases). Germline CDR1 is LNHNV and CDR2 is YYDKDF (reference sequence). The CDR3 extends over 17 amino acids. V lost 0 bases and J 9 bases, leaving 20 bases between the germline ends.

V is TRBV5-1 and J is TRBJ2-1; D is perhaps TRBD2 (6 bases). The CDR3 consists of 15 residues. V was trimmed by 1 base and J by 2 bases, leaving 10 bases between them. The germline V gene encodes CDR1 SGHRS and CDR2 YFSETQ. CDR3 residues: CASSLTSSPYNEQFF. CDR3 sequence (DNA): TGCGCCAGCAGCTTGACTAGCAGCCCCTACAATGAGCAGTTCTTC.

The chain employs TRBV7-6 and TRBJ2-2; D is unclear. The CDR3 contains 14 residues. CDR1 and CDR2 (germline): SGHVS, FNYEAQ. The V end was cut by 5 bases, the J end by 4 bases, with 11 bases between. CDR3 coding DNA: TGTGCCAGCAGCCCCCTGTTCTCCACCGGGGAGCTGTTTTTT. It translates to CASSPLFSTGELFF.

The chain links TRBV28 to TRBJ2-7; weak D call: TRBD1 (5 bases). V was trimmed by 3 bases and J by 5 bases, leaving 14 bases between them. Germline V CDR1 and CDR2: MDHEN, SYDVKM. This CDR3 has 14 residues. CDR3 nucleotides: TGTGCCAGCAGTTTGGCGACAGTCACTGACGAGCAGTACTTC. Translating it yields CASSLATVTDEQYF.

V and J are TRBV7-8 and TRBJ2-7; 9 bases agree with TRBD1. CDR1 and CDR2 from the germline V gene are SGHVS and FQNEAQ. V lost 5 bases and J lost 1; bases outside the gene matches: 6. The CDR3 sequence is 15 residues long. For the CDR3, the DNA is TGTGCCAGCAGCGCCGTGACAGGGGGGTCCTACGAGCAGTACTTC. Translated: CASSAVTGGSYEQYF.

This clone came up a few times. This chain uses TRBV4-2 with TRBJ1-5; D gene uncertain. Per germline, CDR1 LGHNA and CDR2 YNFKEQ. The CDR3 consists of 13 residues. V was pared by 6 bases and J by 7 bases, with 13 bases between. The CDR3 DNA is TGTGCCAGCAGTCCCGCACCGGGGCAGCCCCAGCATTTT. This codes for CASSPAPGQPQHF.

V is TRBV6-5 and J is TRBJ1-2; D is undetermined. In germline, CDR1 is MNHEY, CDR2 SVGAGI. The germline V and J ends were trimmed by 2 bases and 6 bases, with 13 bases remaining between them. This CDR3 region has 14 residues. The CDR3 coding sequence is TGTGCCAGCAGTTACGTGATTGGCGGGGATGGCTACACCTTC. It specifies CASSYVIGGDGYTF.

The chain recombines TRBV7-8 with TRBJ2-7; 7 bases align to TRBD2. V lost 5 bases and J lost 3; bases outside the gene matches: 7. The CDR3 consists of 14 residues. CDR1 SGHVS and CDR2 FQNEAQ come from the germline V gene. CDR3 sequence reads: CASSPTGGIYEQYF. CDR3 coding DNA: TGTGCCAGCAGCCCAACGGGGGGAATCTACGAGCAGTACTTC.

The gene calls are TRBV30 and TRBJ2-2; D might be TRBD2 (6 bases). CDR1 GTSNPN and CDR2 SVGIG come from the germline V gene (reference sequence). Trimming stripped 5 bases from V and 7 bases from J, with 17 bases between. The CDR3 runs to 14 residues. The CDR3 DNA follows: TGTGCCTGGCTACCGGGGGTTCCTAGCGGGGAGCTGTTTTTT. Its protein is CAWLPGVPSGELFF.

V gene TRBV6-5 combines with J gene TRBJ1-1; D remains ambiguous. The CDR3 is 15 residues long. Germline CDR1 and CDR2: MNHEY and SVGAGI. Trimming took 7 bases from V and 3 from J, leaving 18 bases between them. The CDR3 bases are TGTGCCAGCACCCTCCTTGGAGCCTCGGACACTGAAGCTTTCTTT. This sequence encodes CASTLLGASDTEAFF.

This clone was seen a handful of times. CDR3 DNA sequence: TGTGCCAGCAGTTTAAACGCAGGCACAGATACGCAGTATTTT. Amino acid sequence: CASSLNAGTDTQYF. The chain is built from TRBV27 and TRBJ2-3; D ambiguous. The V gene's germline CDR1 is MNHEY and CDR2 SMNVEV (reference sequence). CDR3 length: 14 amino acids. V was shortened by 2 bases and J by 1 base, with 7 bases between the two germline ends.

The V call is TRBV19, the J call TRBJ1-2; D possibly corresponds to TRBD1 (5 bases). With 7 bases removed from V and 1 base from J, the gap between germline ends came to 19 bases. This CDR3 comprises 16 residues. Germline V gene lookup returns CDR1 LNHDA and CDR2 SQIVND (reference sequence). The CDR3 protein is CASTGGIAILNYGYTF. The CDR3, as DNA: TGTGCCAGTACGGGGGGTATAGCTATCCTTAACTATGGCTACACCTTC. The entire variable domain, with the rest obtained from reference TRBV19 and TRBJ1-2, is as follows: DGGITQSPKYLFRKEGQNVTLSCEQNLNHDAMYWYRQDPGQGLRLIYYSQIVNDFQKGDIAEGYSVSREKKESFPLTVTSAQKNPTAFYLCASTGGIAILNYGYTFGSGTRLTVV.

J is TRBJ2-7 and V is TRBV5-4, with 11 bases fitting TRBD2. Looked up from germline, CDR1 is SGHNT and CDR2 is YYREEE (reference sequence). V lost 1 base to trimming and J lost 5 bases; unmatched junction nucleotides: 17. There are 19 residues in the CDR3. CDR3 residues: CASSLSLAGAVVPTDEQYF. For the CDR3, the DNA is TGTGCCAGCAGCTTGTCACTAGCGGGGGCGGTAGTTCCGACCGACGAGCAGTACTTC.

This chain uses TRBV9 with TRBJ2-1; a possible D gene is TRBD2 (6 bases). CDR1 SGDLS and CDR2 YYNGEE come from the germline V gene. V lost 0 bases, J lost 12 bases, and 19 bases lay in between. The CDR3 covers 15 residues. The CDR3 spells CASSVDGGTPEGQFF. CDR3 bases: TGTGCCAGCAGCGTAGACGGCGGGACCCCGGAGGGGCAGTTCTTC.

As DNA, the CDR3 is TGTGCCAGCAGTTTACCCGCGGATCGAAACACTGAAGCTTTCTTT. This codes for CASSLPADRNTEAFF. The rearrangement joins TRBV28 to TRBJ1-1; no definite D call. V was trimmed by 2 bases and J by 2 bases, leaving 12 bases between them. CDR1 and CDR2 from the germline V gene are MDHEN and SYDVKM. The CDR3 has 15 residues.

CDR3 nucleotides: TGTGCCAGCACCCCCCAGGACACCTATAATTCACCCCTCCACTTT. It is translated as CASTPQDTYNSPLHF. The chain joins TRBV7-9 to TRBJ1-6; a possible D gene is TRBD1 (5 bases). The germline CDR1 and CDR2 sequences are SEHNR and FQNEAQ (reference sequence). The CDR3 runs 15 residues. V was shortened by 7 bases and J by 2 bases, with 12 bases between the two germline ends. Full variable domain (remainder filled in from reference TRBV7-9 and TRBJ1-6): DTGVSQNPRHKITKRGQNVTFRCDPISEHNRLYWYRQTLGQGPEFLTYFQNEAQLEKSRLLSDRFSAERPKGSFSTLEIQRTEQGDSAMYLCASTPQDTYNSPLHFGNGTRLTVT.

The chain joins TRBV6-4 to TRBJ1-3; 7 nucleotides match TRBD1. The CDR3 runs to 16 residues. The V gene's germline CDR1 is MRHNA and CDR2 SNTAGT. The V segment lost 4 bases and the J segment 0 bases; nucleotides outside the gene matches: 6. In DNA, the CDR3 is TGTGCCAGCAGTGCTTTGACAGGGAACTCTGGAAACACCATATATTTT. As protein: CASSALTGNSGNTIYF.

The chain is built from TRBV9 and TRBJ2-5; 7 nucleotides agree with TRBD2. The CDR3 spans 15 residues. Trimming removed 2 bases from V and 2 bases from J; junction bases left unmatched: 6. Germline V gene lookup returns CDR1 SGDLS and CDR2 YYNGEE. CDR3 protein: CASSVGGTRQETQYF. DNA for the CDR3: TGTGCCAGCAGCGTCGGGGGGACCCGTCAAGAGACCCAGTACTTC.

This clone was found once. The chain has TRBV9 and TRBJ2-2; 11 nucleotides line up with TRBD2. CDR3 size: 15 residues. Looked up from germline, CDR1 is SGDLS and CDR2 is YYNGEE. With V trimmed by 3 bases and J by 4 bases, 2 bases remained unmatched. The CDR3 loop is CASSELAGGTGELFF. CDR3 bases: TGTGCCAGCAGCGAGCTAGCGGGGGGCACCGGGGAGCTGTTTTTT.

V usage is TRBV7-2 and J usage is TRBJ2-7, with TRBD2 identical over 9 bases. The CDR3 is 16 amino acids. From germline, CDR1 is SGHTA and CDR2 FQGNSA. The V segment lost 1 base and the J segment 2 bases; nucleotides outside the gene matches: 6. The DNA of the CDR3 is TGTGCCAGCAGCTTAGTCCTAGCGGGGAGAACCTACGAGCAGTACTTC. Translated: CASSLVLAGRTYEQYF.

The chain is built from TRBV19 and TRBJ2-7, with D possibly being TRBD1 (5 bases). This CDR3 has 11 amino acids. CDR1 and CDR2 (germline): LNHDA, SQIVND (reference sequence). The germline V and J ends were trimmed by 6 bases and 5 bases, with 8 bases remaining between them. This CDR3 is CASSSQDEQYF. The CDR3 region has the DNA TGTGCCAGTAGCTCACAGGACGAGCAGTACTTC. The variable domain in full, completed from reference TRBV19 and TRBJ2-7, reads DGGITQSPKYLFRKEGQNVTLSCEQNLNHDAMYWYRQDPGQGLRLIYYSQIVNDFQKGDIAEGYSVSREKKESFPLTVTSAQKNPTAFYLCASSSQDEQYFGPGTRLTVT.

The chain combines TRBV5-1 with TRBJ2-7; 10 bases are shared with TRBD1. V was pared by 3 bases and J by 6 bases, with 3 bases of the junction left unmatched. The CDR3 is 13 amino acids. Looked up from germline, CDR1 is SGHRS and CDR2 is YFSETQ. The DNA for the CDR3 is TGCGCCAGCAGCTGGGACAGGGGTGGCGAGCAGTACTTC. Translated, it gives CASSWDRGGEQYF.

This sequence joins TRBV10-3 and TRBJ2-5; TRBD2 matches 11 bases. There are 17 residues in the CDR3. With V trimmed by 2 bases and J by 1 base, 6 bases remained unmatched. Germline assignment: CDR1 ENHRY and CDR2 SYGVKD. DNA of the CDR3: TGTGCCATCAGTGAGAGGATCACTAGCGGGGGCCAAGAGACCCAGTACTTC. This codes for CAISERITSGGQETQYF.

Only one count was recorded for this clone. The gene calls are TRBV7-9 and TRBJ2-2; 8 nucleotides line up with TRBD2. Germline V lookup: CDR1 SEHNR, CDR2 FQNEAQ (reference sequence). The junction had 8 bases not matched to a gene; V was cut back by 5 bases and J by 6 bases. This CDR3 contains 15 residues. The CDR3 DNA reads TGTGCCAGCAGCGGCCACGGGGGGGCCGCCGGGGAGCTGTTTTTT. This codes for CASSGHGGAAGELFF.